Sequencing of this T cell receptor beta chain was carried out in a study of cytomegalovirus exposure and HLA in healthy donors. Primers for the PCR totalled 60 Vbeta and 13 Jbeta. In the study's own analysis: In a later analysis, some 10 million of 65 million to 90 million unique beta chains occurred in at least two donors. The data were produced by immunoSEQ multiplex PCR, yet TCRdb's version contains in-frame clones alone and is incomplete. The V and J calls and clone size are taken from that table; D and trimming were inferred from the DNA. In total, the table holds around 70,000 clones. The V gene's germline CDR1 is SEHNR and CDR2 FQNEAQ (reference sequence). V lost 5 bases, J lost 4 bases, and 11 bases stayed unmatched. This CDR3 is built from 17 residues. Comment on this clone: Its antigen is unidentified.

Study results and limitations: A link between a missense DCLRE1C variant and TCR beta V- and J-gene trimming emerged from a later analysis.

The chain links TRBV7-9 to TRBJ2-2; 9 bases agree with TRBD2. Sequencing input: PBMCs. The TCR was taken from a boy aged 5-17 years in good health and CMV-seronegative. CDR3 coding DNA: TGTGCCAGCAGCCCCCTGAAAAGCGGGGGGCTCACCGGGGAGCTGTTTTTT. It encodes CASSPLKSGGLTGELFF.